These 23 T cell receptor beta chains were all obtained from the same sample, sequenced in a study of cytomegalovirus exposure and HLA in healthy donors. The PCR made use of 60 Vbeta and 13 Jbeta primers. Libraries were prepared by immunoSEQ multiplex PCR; TCRdb keeps only in-frame clonotypes and omits some of them. There are more than 85,000 clones in the sample; roughly 79% occur only once, and around 7.7% lies in the top ten. Input material: PBMCs. The receptors here all came from a woman aged 45-65 years in good health and CMV-seropositive.

This clone was seen a single time. V and J are TRBV11-2 and TRBJ2-7; D ambiguous. V lost 1 base and J 1 base, leaving 11 bases between the germline ends. Germline V gene lookup returns CDR1 SGHAT and CDR2 FQNNGV. The CDR3 spans 15 residues. For the CDR3, the DNA is TGTGCCAGCAGCTTAGGAGTTGGTGTATCCTACGAGCAGTACTTC. This translates into CASSLGVGVSYEQYF. Complete variable domain (other parts from reference TRBV11-2 and TRBJ2-7): EAGVAQSPRYKIIEKRQSVAFWCNPISGHATLYWYQQILGQGPKLLIQFQNNGVVDDSQLPKDRFSAERLKGVDSTLKIQPAKLEDSAVYLCASSLGVGVSYEQYFGPGTRLTVT.

The chain recombines TRBV27 with TRBJ1-3; 7 bases match TRBD1. J was trimmed by 3 bases and V by 2 bases; bases with no gene match: 1. Per germline, CDR1 MNHEY and CDR2 SMNVEV (reference sequence). The CDR3 runs to 14 residues. This chain's CDR3 is CASSLQGGGNTIYF. The CDR3 coding sequence is TGTGCCAGCAGTTTACAGGGGGGTGGAAACACCATATATTTT.

This chain connects TRBV5-4 to TRBJ2-3; D might be TRBD2 (5 bases). Germline V gene lookup returns CDR1 SGHNT and CDR2 YYREEE (reference sequence). Trimming took off 4 bases at V and 0 bases at J, with 9 bases between the two ends. CDR3 size: 14 residues. CDR3 sequence: CASSPGISTDTQYF. In DNA, the CDR3 is TGTGCCAGCAGCCCGGGGATTAGCACAGATACGCAGTATTTT.

This chain's CDR3 is CASSEAVSREGQPQHF. The CDR3, as DNA: TGTGCCAGCAGTGAAGCCGTATCAAGGGAGGGTCAGCCCCAGCATTTT. This sequence joins TRBV6-1 and TRBJ1-5, with no clear D. Trimming stripped 0 bases from V and 6 bases from J, with 15 bases between. CDR1 is MNHNS and CDR2 is SASEGT in the germline V gene. CDR3 length: 16 amino acids.

The rearrangement uses TRBV5-4 and TRBJ1-1; D is possibly TRBD1 (5 bases). The V end was cut by 7 bases, the J end by 1 base, with 11 bases between. This CDR3 has 13 amino acids. The V gene's germline CDR1 is SGHNT and CDR2 YYREEE (reference sequence). DNA of the CDR3: TGTGCCAGCTCGGGGGACCCGAACACTGAAGCTTTCTTT. It is translated as CASSGDPNTEAFF.

The chain carries TRBV2 and TRBJ2-3; D possibly corresponds to TRBD1 (6 bases). CDR1 is SNHLY, CDR2 FYNNEI, per germline. V shed 6 bases and J shed 3 bases, with 19 bases lying between them. The CDR3 is 16 amino acids. In DNA, the CDR3 is TGTGCCAGCAGCTCAGGGCCTACAGGGATGACAGATACGCAGTATTTT. Residues: CASSSGPTGMTDTQYF.

In the case of this clone: An end of the junction differs from the germline gene, which may be a read error. The chain carries TRBV7-9 and TRBJ2-6, with TRBD2 identical over 8 bases. The CDR3 has 17 amino acids. Germline CDR1 reads SEHNR; CDR2 reads FQNEAQ (reference sequence). CDR3 DNA sequence: TGTTCCAGCAGCACCACGGGAGGGGGTATTGGGGCCAACGTCCTGACTTTC. Translated, it gives CSSSTTGGGIGANVLTF. The whole variable domain, filled in from reference TRBV7-9 and TRBJ2-6, reads DTGVSQNPRHKITKRGQNVTFRCDPISEHNRLYWYRQTLGQGPEFLTYFQNEAQLEKSRLLSDRFSAERPKGSFSTLEIQRTEQGDSAMYLCSSSTTGGGIGANVLTFGAGSRLTVL.

This clone was seen only a few times. The rearrangement uses TRBV2 and TRBJ2-2; weak D call: TRBD2 (5 bases). Germline CDR1 SNHLY, CDR2 FYNNEI. The CDR3 extends over 14 amino acids. V lost 7 bases, J lost 4 bases, and 13 bases lay in between. The CDR3 sequence: CASIYQAGTGELFF. The CDR3 DNA is TGTGCCAGCATCTACCAGGCGGGCACCGGGGAGCTGTTTTTT.

Written as DNA, the CDR3 is TGTGCCAGCAGTGGGACATCGGTAACCTGGACCGGGGAGCTGTTTTTT. It translates to CASSGTSVTWTGELFF. J is TRBJ2-2 and V is TRBV2; D perhaps matches TRBD1 (5 bases). CDR3 length: 16 amino acids. CDR1 and CDR2 (germline): SNHLY, FYNNEI. V was clipped by 4 bases and J by 5 bases, with 17 bases between them.

V is TRBV6-8 and J is TRBJ1-5; D remains ambiguous. V was clipped by 3 bases and J by 7 bases, with 19 bases between them. The CDR3 consists of 16 residues. Germline V CDR1 and CDR2: MNHGY, SAAAGT. In nucleotides, the CDR3 is TGTGCCAGCAGTTATATTTCCGAGGGAGCAGTACAGCCCCAGCATTTT. Translated, it gives CASSYISEGAVQPQHF.

This rearrangement joins TRBV6-6 to TRBJ2-1, with 11 bases aligning to TRBD2. Trimming removed 0 bases from V and 7 bases from J; junction bases left unmatched: 5. Per the germline V gene, CDR1 is MNHNY and CDR2 is SVGAGI (reference sequence). The CDR3 covers 16 residues. In nucleotides, the CDR3 is TGTGCCAGCAGTTACTCGTTAGGGACTAGCGGAAATGAGCAGTTCTTC. The encoded protein is CASSYSLGTSGNEQFF.

About this clone itself: One end of the junction varies from germline; a read error may be responsible. This sequence joins TRBV7-7 and TRBJ2-7; D is uncertain. The CDR3 is 14 amino acids. Germline CDR1 SSHAT, CDR2 FNYEAQ (reference sequence). The CDR3 coding sequence is TGTGCTAGCAGCTTAGACTCCTTCGGGTACGAGCAGTACTTC. Translation: CASSLDSFGYEQYF.

This clone was seen a handful of times. The rearrangement uses TRBV10-3 and TRBJ1-5; TRBD1 matches at 7 bases. V lost 6 bases, J lost 4 bases, and 3 bases stayed unmatched. The CDR3 has 13 amino acids. The germline CDR1 and CDR2 sequences are ENHRY and SYGVKD. The DNA for the CDR3 is TGTGCCATCAGACCGGGACAGAATCAGCCCCAGCATTTT. Translated, it gives CAIRPGQNQPQHF.

V and J are TRBV7-9 and TRBJ1-2, with TRBD1 matching 9 bases. The CDR3 runs to 14 residues. Germline V lookup: CDR1 SEHNR, CDR2 FQNEAQ (reference sequence). J was trimmed by 5 bases and V by 5 bases; bases with no gene match: 6. The CDR3: CASSRGQGFYGYTF. The CDR3 DNA is TGTGCCAGCAGCCGGGGACAGGGTTTTTATGGCTACACCTTC. Based on the CDR3 plus reference TRBV7-9 and TRBJ1-2, the full variable domain is DTGVSQNPRHKITKRGQNVTFRCDPISEHNRLYWYRQTLGQGPEFLTYFQNEAQLEKSRLLSDRFSAERPKGSFSTLEIQRTEQGDSAMYLCASSRGQGFYGYTFGSGTRLTVV.

This clone has just a few counts. This rearrangement joins TRBV5-1 to TRBJ1-1; a weak D match, TRBD1 (6 bases). The CDR3 runs 15 residues. Germline CDR1 is SGHRS and CDR2 is YFSETQ. V was clipped by 0 bases and J by 3 bases, with 12 bases between them. The DNA for the CDR3 is TGCGCCAGCAGCTTGGGGACAGATTCGTACACTGAAGCTTTCTTT. Protein: CASSLGTDSYTEAFF.

The V gene is TRBV5-1, the J gene TRBJ1-2, with a tentative D call TRBD1 (5 bases). Trimming pared 2 bases from V and 0 bases from J, leaving 14 bases between. The CDR3 has 16 residues. From germline, CDR1 is SGHRS and CDR2 YFSETQ. The CDR3 DNA is TGCGCCAGCAGCTTTACCACAGGTTCAGCTAACTATGGCTACACCTTC. This gives the protein CASSFTTGSANYGYTF.

This chain uses TRBV9 with TRBJ2-7; D is unclear. With 4 bases removed from V and 3 bases from J, the gap between germline ends came to 8 bases. CDR3 length equals 12 residues. Germline V lookup: CDR1 SGDLS, CDR2 YYNGEE. The CDR3 here is CASSPELYEQYF. The CDR3 DNA follows: TGTGCCAGCAGCCCTGAACTCTACGAGCAGTACTTC.

V and J are TRBV7-3 and TRBJ2-1, with 7 bases lining up with TRBD2. CDR1 is SGHTA and CDR2 is FQGTGA in the germline V gene. Germline trimming cut 5 bases from V and 6 bases from J; bases unmatched to any gene: 13. The CDR3 length is 16 residues. The CDR3 protein is CASSLLSGTLSNEQFF. Written as DNA, the CDR3 is TGTGCCAGCAGCCTCCTGAGCGGGACCCTCTCCAATGAGCAGTTCTTC. The whole variable domain, filled in from reference TRBV7-3 and TRBJ2-1, reads GAGVSQTPSNKVTEKGKYVELRCDPISGHTALYWYRQSLGQGPEFLIYFQGTGAADDSGLPNDRFFAVRPEGSVSTLKIQRTERGDSAVYLCASSLLSGTLSNEQFFGPGTRLTVL.

The V and J genes are TRBV6-1 and TRBJ2-7, with 7 nucleotides matching TRBD1. The CDR3 extends over 14 amino acids. Losses at the gene ends were 5 bases for V and 6 bases for J; bases not matched to a gene: 10. From germline, CDR1 is MNHNS and CDR2 SASEGT. The CDR3, as DNA: TGTGCCAGCAGTTTAAACAGGGGTCGGATCGAGCAGTACTTC. Encoded protein: CASSLNRGRIEQYF.

The V gene is TRBV2, the J gene TRBJ1-3; D uncertain. CDR3 size: 14 residues. Germline V gene data show CDR1 as SNHLY and CDR2 as FYNNEI. V dropped 6 bases and J dropped 3 bases, with 12 bases sitting between them. The CDR3 loop reads CASRGDFDGNTIYF. The CDR3 bases are TGTGCCAGCAGGGGTGACTTCGATGGAAACACCATATATTTT.

On this clone itself: The junction and the germline gene differ at one end; a read error may be behind it. This chain connects TRBV11-2 to TRBJ2-6, with a weak D call TRBD1 (5 bases). CDR1 is SGHAT and CDR2 is FQNNGV in the germline V gene. The CDR3 loop spans 15 amino acids. This chain's CDR3 is CASSLRFSGANGLTF. CDR3 coding DNA: TGTGCCAGCAGCTTAAGGTTTTCTGGGGCCAACGGCCTGACTTTC.

The rearrangement joins TRBV18 to TRBJ2-2, with D uncertain. V lost 3 bases and J lost 0, with 5 bases in between. The CDR3 spans 14 residues. Germline assignment: CDR1 KGHSH and CDR2 LQKENI. CDR3 sequence (DNA): TGTGCCAGCTCACCCACAGCGAACACCGGGGAGCTGTTTTTT. Translation: CASSPTANTGELFF.

The rearrangement links TRBV2 to TRBJ2-7; TRBD1 matches 8 bases. The CDR3 sequence is 14 residues long. Germline CDR1 is SNHLY and CDR2 is FYNNEI. The trim removed 9 bases at V and 12 bases at J, leaving 19 bases unmatched. The CDR3, as DNA: TGTGCCAGTGGGACAGGCGGGCTGAACGGGAGATCGTACTTC. It yields the protein CASGTGGLNGRSYF. Full variable domain (remainder filled in from reference TRBV2 and TRBJ2-7): EPEVTQTPSHQVTQMGQEVILRCVPISNHLYFYWYRQILGQKVEFLVSFYNNEISEKSEIFDDQFSVERPDGSNFTLKIRSTKLEDSAMYFCASGTGGLNGRSYFGPGTRLTVT.